The present T cell receptor (beta chain) was sequenced within a study of glioma-infiltrating T cells. Amplification of TCR alpha and beta CDR3 regions from RNA used iRepertoire nested multiplex PCR. MiXCR, run by TCRdb on the multiplex PCR reads, gives a single entry per CDR3 protein. Among about 210,000 distinct CDR3 sequences, around 30% were seen once, and the ten largest hold just over 20%. The CDR3 totals 15 residues. Germline trimming cut 5 bases from V and 10 bases from J; bases unmatched to any gene: 12. Germline loops: CDR1 SGHAT, CDR2 FQNNGV. The genes are TRBV11-2 and TRBJ2-1; 9 bases line up with TRBD1. The source material was glioma tissue, nonneoplastic brain tissue, or PBMCs (not recorded which). The clonotype was recovered from a human donor with low-grade glioma or glioblastoma, undergoing nonglioma brain surgery, or in good health (not recorded which). CDR3: CASSTTGTGPKEQFF. In DNA form, the CDR3 reads TGTGCCAGCAGCACTACCGGGACAGGGCCAAAAGAGCAGTTCTTC.